A single sample gave rise to the 11 T cell receptor beta chains below, sequenced in a study of T cell repertoires in ileal Crohn's disease. Sequencing used immunoSEQ multiplex PCR; TCRdb keeps in-frame clones, though not all of them. The sample holds 15,000 to 20,000 clones; 65% to 80% are singletons and the top ten take over 3.5%. Time point noted: neoterminal ileum biopsy at postoperative endoscopy, about 6 months after surgery. The material sequenced was ileal tissue. These TCRs come from an adult with Crohn's disease.

The CDR3 protein is CAWSELLDTQYF. The CDR3 DNA reads as TGTGCCTGGAGCGAACTTCTAGATACGCAGTATTTT. V gene TRBV30 combines with J gene TRBJ2-3; D gene unclear. Germline CDR1 GTSNPN, CDR2 SVGIG (reference sequence). V was shortened by 3 bases and J by 5 bases, with 9 bases between the two germline ends. The CDR3 length is 12 residues.

The gene calls are TRBV9 and TRBJ2-1; 11 bases are a match to TRBD2. The V gene's germline CDR1 is SGDLS and CDR2 YYNGEE. This CDR3 is 14 amino acids long. Losses at the gene ends were 6 bases for V and 7 bases for J; bases not matched to a gene: 6. The chain's CDR3 is CASNQLAGGNEQFF. The CDR3 nucleotides read TGTGCCAGCAACCAATTAGCGGGAGGGAATGAGCAGTTCTTC.

The chain carries TRBV30 and TRBJ2-5; D is perhaps TRBD2 (6 bases). The J call may not be correct, given that the DNA end is closer to TRBJ2-7. The CDR3 runs to 14 residues. The germline gives CDR1 GTSNPN, CDR2 SVGIG (reference sequence). This CDR3 reads CAWSVGGVYYEQYF. CDR3 coding DNA: TGTGCCTGGAGTGTGGGGGGAGTCTACTACGAGCAGTACTTC.

This chain uses TRBV15 with TRBJ2-1; D possibly corresponds to TRBD2 (6 bases). Germline values: CDR1 LNHNV, CDR2 YYDKDF (reference sequence). Trimming removed 3 bases at V and 10 bases at J, with 25 bases between. This CDR3 is built from 17 residues. CDR3 protein: CATSRGDIAGLPGEQFF. The CDR3 nucleotides read TGTGCCACCAGCAGGGGTGATATTGCGGGATTACCGGGGGAGCAGTTCTTC.

The genes are TRBV19 and TRBJ2-3, with 11 bases matching TRBD1. The CDR3 totals 15 residues. Germline CDR1 is LNHDA and CDR2 is SQIVND (reference sequence). With V trimmed by 11 bases and J by 5 bases, 12 bases remained unmatched. CDR3: CASRDRGRKIDTQYF. CDR3 DNA sequence: TGTGCCTCAAGGGACAGGGGGAGAAAGATAGATACGCAGTATTTT.

The chain has TRBV5-6 and TRBJ2-7; 12 bases match TRBD2. Trimming at V came to 4 bases and at J to 4 bases, leaving 6 bases not matched to a gene. Germline CDR1 reads SGHDT; CDR2 reads YYEEEE. The CDR3 loop spans 15 amino acids. Here the CDR3 reads CASSARLAGAYEQYF. The CDR3 nucleotides are TGTGCCAGCAGCGCGAGACTAGCGGGAGCATACGAGCAGTACTTC.

The genes are TRBV9 and TRBJ1-6, with TRBD1 matching over 8 bases. The germline V gene encodes CDR1 SGDLS and CDR2 YYNGEE. The length of the CDR3 is 15 residues. The ends lost 3 bases at V and 9 bases at J; junction bases unmatched: 8. CDR3 loop: CASSARDRPRSPLHF. The CDR3 region has the DNA TGTGCCAGCAGCGCTCGGGACAGGCCTCGTTCACCCCTCCACTTT.

The chain joins TRBV6-6 to TRBJ2-3; 9 nucleotides agree with TRBD1. The CDR3 is 16 residues long. CDR1 is MNHNY, CDR2 SVGAGI, per germline (reference sequence). The V and J ends lost 8 bases and 5 bases, in that order; junction bases with no gene match: 14. CDR3 amino acids: CASVPRTGVIRDTQYF. The CDR3 DNA follows: TGTGCCAGCGTCCCCCGGACAGGGGTGATACGAGATACGCAGTATTTT.

This chain uses TRBV5-5 with TRBJ2-1; no clear D gene. The length of the CDR3 is 12 residues. Germline-derived CDR1 and CDR2 are SGHKS and YYEKEE (reference sequence). V shed 0 bases and J shed 5 bases, with 3 bases lying between them. The CDR3, as DNA: TGTGCCAGCAGCTTGGAGCACAATGAGCAGTTCTTC. Translating it yields CASSLEHNEQFF. The full variable domain, in which reference TRBV5-5 and TRBJ2-1 provide the parts outside the CDR3, is DAGVTQSPTHLIKTRGQQVTLRCSPISGHKSVSWYQQVLGQGPQFIFQYYEKEERGRGNFPDRFSARQFPNYSSELNVNALLLGDSALYLCASSLEHNEQFFGPGTRLTVL.

This chain uses TRBV5-1 with TRBJ2-5; TRBD1 matches 7 bases. The CDR3 runs to 15 residues. V gave up 4 bases and J gave up 2 bases; unmatched junction bases: 8. Germline CDR1 is SGHRS and CDR2 is YFSETQ. CDR3 in DNA: TGCGCCAGCAGCACTTTACAGGGGCTGCAAGAGACCCAGTACTTC. The encoded protein is CASSTLQGLQETQYF.

This chain joins TRBV13 and TRBJ1-1; no definite D call. Trimming shortened V by 5 bases and J by 1 base, and 14 bases separated the two germline ends. CDR1 is PRHDT, CDR2 FYEKMQ, per germline (reference sequence). This CDR3 contains 15 residues. In DNA, the CDR3 is TGTGCCAGCAGCGGCAGAGGGCTGGGGAACACTGAAGCTTTCTTT. Amino acids: CASSGRGLGNTEAFF.